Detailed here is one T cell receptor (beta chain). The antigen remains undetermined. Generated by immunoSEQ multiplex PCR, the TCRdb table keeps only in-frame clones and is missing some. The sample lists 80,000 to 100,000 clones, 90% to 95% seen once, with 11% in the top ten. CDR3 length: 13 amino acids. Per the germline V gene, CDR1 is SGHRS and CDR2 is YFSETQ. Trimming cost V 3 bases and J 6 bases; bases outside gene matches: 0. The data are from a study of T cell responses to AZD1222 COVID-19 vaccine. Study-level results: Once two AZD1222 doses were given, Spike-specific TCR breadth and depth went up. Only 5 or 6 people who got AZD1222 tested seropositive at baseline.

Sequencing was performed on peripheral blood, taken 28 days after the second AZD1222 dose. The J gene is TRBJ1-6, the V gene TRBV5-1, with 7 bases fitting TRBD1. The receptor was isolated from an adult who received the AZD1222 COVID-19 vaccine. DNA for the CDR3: TGCGCCAGCAGCTGGGACAGTAATTCACCCCTCCACTTT. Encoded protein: CASSWDSNSPLHF.